This record looks at one T cell receptor beta chain sequence and its context. Its antigen has not been determined. Qualities for individual bases were not recorded, and no much larger clone is one base off. The entry originates in a study of blood T cell repertoires in COVID-19 (TCRdb year 2020). As for the study more broadly: Samples covering the acute and convalescent phases of COVID-19 were provided by collaborators in the United States, Italy and Spain. The material from the prospective study consisted of cDNA or gDNA derived from T cells, B-cell-depleted T cells, or PBMCs. Deeply sampled blood TCRbeta repertoires from subjects exposed to, actively infected with, or recovered from COVID-19 were included in the dataset. The repertoires were released in a freely available public database intended as a resource for research on the immune response to SARS-CoV-2. Samples were obtained from the ongoing ImmuneRACE study (first 160 participants) and from about 1,300 subjects provided by 6 global collaborators. Nearly every sample came with metadata listing a de-identified subject ID, COVID-19 status, age in years and sex. Where available, HLA class I and class II types were obtained from metadata supplied by the sample provider rather than from assay-based typing. Paper-wide results and their limitations: The amount of clinical and demographic metadata varied by source and participant and was provided uncurated.

Each collaborating institution followed its own protocols to collect whole blood in K2EDTA tubes. For TCRbeta analysis, collaborator samples were shipped as frozen whole blood, as isolated PBMCs, or as DNA extracted from either sample type. Reading from cysteine to phenylalanine, the CDR3 counts 15 amino acids. The only DNA kept is the CDR3, 45 bases in frame from the first base. The germline V gene sets CDR1 to SGDLS and CDR2 to YYNGEE. V and J are trimmed by 0 bases and 6 bases, and the gene matches miss 4 bases of the junction. TCRbeta CDR3 regions were amplified from genomic DNA using the immunoSEQ Assay, a bias-controlled multiplex PCR. Under the source paper's analysis protocol: The number of nucleated cells in each sample was estimated from the amplification of reference gene primers within the assay. To quantify the absolute abundance of each unique TCRbeta CDR3 rearrangement, sequence reads were collapsed and filtered. For each sample, productive Simpson clonality was calculated as the square root of Simpson's diversity index over productive rearrangements. Imported from immuneACCESS, the table was reduced by TCRdb to in-frame sequences with V and J called. These copies leave out some clones; in studies compared against another copy, an unresolved V gene accounts for under half, and the cause of the remainder is not known. V, J and clone size are those of that table, while D and trimming were read from the DNA. Recorded for this sample are under 250,000 clones; roughly 86% of them occurred a single time. Over 6% of the sample comes from the top ten.

Input material: peripheral blood. This clonotype was obtained from a woman in her 70s with active or convalescent COVID-19. The receptor chain draws on TRBV9 and TRBJ1-5; 9 junctional bases match TRBD1. The CDR3 loop reads CASSVEGQGGQPQHF. The nucleotide sequence reads TGTGCCAGCAGCGTAGAGGGACAGGGAGGTCAGCCCCAGCATTTT.